The present T cell receptor (beta chain) was sequenced within a study of human thymus T cells. The V segment lost 0 bases and the J segment 10 bases; nucleotides outside the gene matches: 7. The CDR3 extends over 15 amino acids. CDR1 MNHEY and CDR2 SVGAGI come from the germline V gene. Points on this clone: What it binds is unknown.

Produced via immunoSEQ multiplex PCR; TCRdb's table is partial and in-frame only. The top ten clones hold about 0.13% of a sample with tens of thousands of clones, 85% to 95% of them seen once. Study results and caveats: Thymic and blood repertoires seemed to favor certain V and J genes.

Source material: blood. V is TRBV6-5 and J is TRBJ2-1, with 9 bases matching TRBD2. The TCR originated in a boy under three years old with a congenital heart defect but otherwise immunologically healthy. Here the CDR3 reads CASSYSSLAGWEQFF. The CDR3 region has the DNA TGTGCCAGCAGTTACTCGAGCCTAGCGGGATGGGAGCAGTTCTTC.